The clone carrying this TCR beta chain has just a few counts. Its antigen is not identified. The CDR3 spans 13 residues. CDR1 is ENHRY, CDR2 SYGVKD, per germline. Trimming cost V 7 bases and J 6 bases; bases outside gene matches: 6. For the diagnoses, clinical symptoms, serum thyroxine and TRAb, thyroid ultrasound and orbital computed tomography were used. A roughly 10 ml volume of fresh peripheral blood provided the PBMCs. RNA transcripts served as the template for amplifying TCR beta CDR3 regions. The study used the HTBI primer set for a first-round RT-PCR of the TCR CDR3. TCRdb re-called the multiplex PCR reads with MiXCR, one entry per CDR3 protein. The table records fewer than 350,000 distinct CDR3 sequences, under 25% of them present only once. This sample stems from a study of T cells in Graves' hyperthyroidism and ophthalmopathy. The study's findings and limits: Peripheral blood also featured most of the thyroid clonotypes expanded above 0.001.

The sample comprised blood. The chain couples TRBV10-3 to TRBJ1-5; 7 bases agree with TRBD1. The TCR originated in a woman aged 50 to 60 with Graves' hyperthyroidism. CDR3 DNA: TGTGCCATCAAGGGACAGTCGAGTCAGCCCCAGCATTTT. Protein: CAIKGQSSQPQHF.